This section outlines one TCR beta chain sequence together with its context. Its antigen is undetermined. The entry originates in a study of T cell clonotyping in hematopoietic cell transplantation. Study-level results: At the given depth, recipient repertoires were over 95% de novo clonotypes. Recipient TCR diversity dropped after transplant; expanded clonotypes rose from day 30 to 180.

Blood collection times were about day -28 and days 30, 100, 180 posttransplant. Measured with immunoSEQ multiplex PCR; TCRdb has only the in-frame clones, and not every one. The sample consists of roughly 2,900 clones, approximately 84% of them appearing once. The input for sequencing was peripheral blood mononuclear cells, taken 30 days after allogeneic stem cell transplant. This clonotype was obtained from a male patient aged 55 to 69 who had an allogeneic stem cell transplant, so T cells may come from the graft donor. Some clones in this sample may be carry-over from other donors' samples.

The CDR3 DNA sequence: TGTGCCAGCAGCCCTTTAGGGGAGACCCAGTACTTC. Translated: CASSPLGETQYF. J is TRBJ2-5 and V is TRBV7-9; no clear D gene. Germline V gene data show CDR1 as SEHNR and CDR2 as FQNEAQ (reference sequence). The V end was cut by 5 bases, the J end by 5 bases, with 9 bases between. The CDR3 covers 12 residues.